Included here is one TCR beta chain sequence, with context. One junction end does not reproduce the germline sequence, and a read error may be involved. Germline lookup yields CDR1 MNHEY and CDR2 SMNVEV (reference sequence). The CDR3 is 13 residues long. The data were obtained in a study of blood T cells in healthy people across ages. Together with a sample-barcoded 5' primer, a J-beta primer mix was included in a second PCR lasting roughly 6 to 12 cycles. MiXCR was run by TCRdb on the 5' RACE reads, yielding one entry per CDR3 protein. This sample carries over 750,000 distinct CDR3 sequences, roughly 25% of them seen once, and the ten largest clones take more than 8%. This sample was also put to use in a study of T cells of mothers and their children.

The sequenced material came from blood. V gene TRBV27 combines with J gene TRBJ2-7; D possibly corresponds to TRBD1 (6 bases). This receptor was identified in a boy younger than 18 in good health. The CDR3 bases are TGCGCCAGCAGTACACAGGGTTTCGGCGAGCAGTACTTC. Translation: CASSTQGFGEQYF.